Below, 8 T cell receptor beta chains from the same sample are listed, as sequenced in a study of CD8+CD57+ T cells in acquired aplastic anemia. According to the study, genomic DNA was the template for TCR beta VDJ and CDR3 profiling. TCRdb fed the reads into MiXCR, producing one record per CDR3 protein. The sample yields 210,000 or so distinct CDR3 sequences, around 50% seen once. All patients picked for sequencing had shown, by flow cytometry, an expansion of CD8+CD57+ cells. Sequenced input: sorted CD4+, CD8+, or CD8+CD57+ T cells (not recorded which) from PBMCs. The receptors derive from a human donor with aplastic anemia.

This clonotype came up many times. The rearrangement links TRBV7-9 to TRBJ2-1; 8 bases align to TRBD2. The V gene's germline CDR1 is SEHNR and CDR2 FQNEAQ (reference sequence). The CDR3 runs to 16 residues. Unmatched junction bases numbered 13, after V lost 5 bases and J lost 7 bases. The CDR3 loop is CASSTTTGGPWNEQFF. CDR3 nucleotide sequence: TGTGCCAGCAGCACGACGACGGGGGGGCCGTGGAATGAGCAGTTCTTC. The whole variable domain, filled in from reference TRBV7-9 and TRBJ2-1, reads DTGVSQNPRHKITKRGQNVTFRCDPISEHNRLYWYRQTLGQGPEFLTYFQNEAQLEKSRLLSDRFSAERPKGSFSTLEIQRTEQGDSAMYLCASSTTTGGPWNEQFFGPGTRLTVL.

This clonotype was recorded once. This rearrangement joins TRBV19 to TRBJ2-1; D may be TRBD1 or TRBD2 (5 bases each). The CDR3 contains 13 residues. V lost 5 bases and J 2 bases, leaving 7 bases between the germline ends. CDR1 is LNHDA, CDR2 SQIVND, per germline (reference sequence). The CDR3 protein is CASSRGPYNEQFF. DNA for the CDR3: TGTGCCAGTAGTCGGGGCCCCTACAATGAGCAGTTCTTC.

The V and J genes are TRBV15 and TRBJ2-6, with 7 bases matching TRBD1. The germline CDR1 and CDR2 sequences are LNHNV and YYDKDF (reference sequence). This CDR3 is built from 16 residues. After removal of 8 bases from V and 0 bases from J, the junction contained 7 bases not matched to a gene. The CDR3 bases are TGTGCCACCGACCGGGACAGTCGCTCTGGGGCCAACGTCCTGACTTTC. Translation gives CATDRDSRSGANVLTF.

This clonotype has a count of ten or more. A much larger clone is a single base away; this may be a read error. This chain uses TRBV2 with TRBJ1-6; D gene unclear. CDR1 and CDR2 (germline): SNHLY, FYNNEI. Trimming stripped 7 bases from V and 7 bases from J, with 11 bases between. The CDR3 sequence is 13 residues long. The CDR3 DNA follows: TGTGCCAGCACTTTGACACACAATTCACCCCTCCACTTT. As protein: CASTLTHNSPLHF.

The chain couples TRBV15 to TRBJ2-1; no reliable D call. Germline lookup yields CDR1 LNHNV and CDR2 YYDKDF (reference sequence). This CDR3 region has 14 residues. Between the trimmed V and J ends, which lost 0 bases and 9 bases, there was a span of 12 bases. Here the CDR3 DNA reads TGTGCCACCAGCAGAGATCAAGAGCGTTCTGAGCAGTTCTTC. Its translation is CATSRDQERSEQFF.

This clonotype is deemed medium-sized. The chain has TRBV15 and TRBJ2-5, with TRBD2 matching over 12 bases. V shed 0 bases, J shed 5 bases, and the junction held 13 bases outside the gene matches. Germline assignment: CDR1 LNHNV and CDR2 YYDKDF (reference sequence). The CDR3 has 19 residues. CDR3 amino acids: CATSRDSYASGGAFETQYF. CDR3 in DNA: TGTGCCACCAGCAGAGATTCTTATGCTAGCGGGGGGGCCTTTGAGACCCAGTACTTC.

This clonotype was observed many times. The chain links TRBV20-1 to TRBJ2-3; D perhaps matches TRBD2 (6 bases). Per the germline V gene, CDR1 is DFQATT and CDR2 is SNEGSKA (reference sequence). Trimming removed 5 bases at V and 1 base at J, with 7 bases between. This CDR3 comprises 12 residues. The CDR3 DNA reads TGCAGTGCTCCTAGCGGCACAGATACGCAGTATTTT. It translates to CSAPSGTDTQYF.

On this clonotype: Mismatch with germline at one junction end may stem from a read error. The chain couples TRBV5-1 to TRBJ1-5; 8 nucleotides align to TRBD1. Germline CDR1 and CDR2: SGHRS and YFSETQ. The CDR3 spans 15 residues. CDR3 coding DNA: TGTGCCAGCAGCCAAGTCTCGGACAGGGAAGAGACCCAGCATTTT. The encoded protein is CASSQVSDREETQHF.